This TCR beta chain was sequenced for a study of graft-versus-host responses after intestinal transplantation. Study overall: All recipients were given anti-thymocyte globulin induction, and tacrolimus and steroids were then administered for about three years.

Profiled with immunoSEQ multiplex PCR; TCRdb holds only in-frame clones, not every one. The sample lists about 30,000 clones, roughly 87% occurring once. This CDR3 is built from 14 residues. CDR1 is SGHAT and CDR2 is FQNNGV in the germline V gene. V lost 0 bases, J lost 1 base, and 6 bases lay in between. J is TRBJ1-1 and V is TRBV11-2; no clear D. This material consisted of PBMCs, taken about 460 days after intestinal transplantation. The receptor's source is a human patient who received an intestinal transplant, so some T cells may come from the graft donor. CDR3 DNA: TGTGCCAGCAGCTTAGAAACGGGGAACACTGAAGCTTTCTTT. It codes for CASSLETGNTEAFF.